The sequence of this T cell receptor (beta chain) was determined in a study of cytomegalovirus exposure and HLA in healthy donors. V lost 3 bases, J lost 8 bases, and 13 bases lay in between. Germline values: CDR1 WSHSY, CDR2 SAAADI. CDR3 size: 13 residues. Both 60 Vbeta primers and 13 Jbeta primers went into the PCR. Sequencing was performed with immunoSEQ multiplex PCR; in TCRdb, only in-frame clones are kept and a portion is missing. Of around 180,000 clones listed, 70% to 80% are singletons. The chain joins TRBV10-2 to TRBJ1-2; a possible D gene is TRBD1 (6 bases). Material for sequencing was PBMCs. The sequence was collected from a woman aged 40 to 55 in good health and CMV-seronegative. The CDR3 bases are TGCGCCAGCAGTGATAACAGGGTGGGCGGCTACACCTTC. It specifies CASSDNRVGGYTF.